A single count supports the clone carrying this T cell receptor (beta chain). These data come from a study of blood T cell repertoires in COVID-19. The overall study: Samples taken during acute and convalescent COVID-19 were collected in the United States, Italy and Spain. Nucleic acid was either cDNA or gDNA, and it came from T cells, B-cell-depleted T cells, or PBMCs.

Germline values: CDR1 MNHEY, CDR2 SVGEGT. Trimming took 4 bases from V and 4 from J; bases not matched to a gene: 0. The CDR3 extends over 13 amino acids. Per the original methods: Reference gene primer amplification in the assay estimated nucleated cell counts. The protocol was immunoSEQ multiplex PCR, while the TCRdb copy is restricted to in-frame clones and leaves out a portion. V, J and clone size derive from that table, while D and trimming were established from the DNA sequence. This sample has about 76,000 clones, with approximately 86% found just once. This receptor was obtained from a human donor in a cohort sampled during active COVID-19. The V call is TRBV6-2 or TRBV6-3, the J call TRBJ2-7, with 11 bases lining up with TRBD2. Sequencing was done on a sample of peripheral blood. CDR3 amino acids: CASSLAGGYEQYF. CDR3 nucleotides: TGTGCCAGCAGTTTAGCGGGAGGGTACGAGCAGTACTTC.